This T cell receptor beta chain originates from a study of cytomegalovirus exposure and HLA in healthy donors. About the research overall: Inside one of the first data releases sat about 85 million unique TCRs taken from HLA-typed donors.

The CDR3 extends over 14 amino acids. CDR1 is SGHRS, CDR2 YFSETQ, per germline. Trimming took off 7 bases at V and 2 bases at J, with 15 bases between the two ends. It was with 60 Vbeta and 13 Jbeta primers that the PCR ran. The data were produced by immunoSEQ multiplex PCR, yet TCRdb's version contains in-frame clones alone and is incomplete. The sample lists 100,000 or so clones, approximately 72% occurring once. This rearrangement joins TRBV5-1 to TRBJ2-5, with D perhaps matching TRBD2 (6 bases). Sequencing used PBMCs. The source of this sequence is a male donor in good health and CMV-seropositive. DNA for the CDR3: TGCGCCAGCCGCCCCACGGCGGGGCAAGAGACCCAGTACTTC. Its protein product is CASRPTAGQETQYF.